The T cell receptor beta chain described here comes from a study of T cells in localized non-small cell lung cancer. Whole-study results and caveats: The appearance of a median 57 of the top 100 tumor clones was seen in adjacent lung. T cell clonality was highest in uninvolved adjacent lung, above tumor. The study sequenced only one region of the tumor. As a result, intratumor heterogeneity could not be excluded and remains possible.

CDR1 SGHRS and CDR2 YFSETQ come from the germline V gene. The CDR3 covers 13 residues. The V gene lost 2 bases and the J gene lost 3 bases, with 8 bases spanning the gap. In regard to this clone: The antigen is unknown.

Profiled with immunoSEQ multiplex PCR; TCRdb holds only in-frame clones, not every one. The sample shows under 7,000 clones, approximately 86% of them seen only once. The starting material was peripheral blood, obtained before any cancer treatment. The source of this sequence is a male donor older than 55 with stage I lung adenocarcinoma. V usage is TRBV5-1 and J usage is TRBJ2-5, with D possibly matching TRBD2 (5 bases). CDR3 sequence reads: CASSFNGEETQYF. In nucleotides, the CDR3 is TGCGCCAGCAGCTTCAACGGGGAAGAGACCCAGTACTTC.